This T cell receptor beta chain was identified during a study of T cell repertoires in cytomegalovirus infection. MiXCR, applied by TCRdb to the reads, yields one record per CDR3 protein. This table holds about 740,000 distinct CDR3 sequences, 35% to 45% found once. Germline CDR1 reads MDHEN; CDR2 reads SYDVKM. This CDR3 region has 17 residues. With V trimmed by 4 bases and J by 2 bases, 12 bases remained unmatched. The receptor comes from a human donor in good health (CMV status not recorded). Some clones in this sample may be carry-over from other donors' samples. Sequenced input: PBMCs. The chain is built from TRBV28 and TRBJ1-2; 8 bases map to TRBD1. The DNA for the CDR3 is TGTGCCAGCAGTTCCTCCAGACAGGGGTATTCGAACTATGGCTACACCTTC. Translating gives CASSSSRQGYSNYGYTF.